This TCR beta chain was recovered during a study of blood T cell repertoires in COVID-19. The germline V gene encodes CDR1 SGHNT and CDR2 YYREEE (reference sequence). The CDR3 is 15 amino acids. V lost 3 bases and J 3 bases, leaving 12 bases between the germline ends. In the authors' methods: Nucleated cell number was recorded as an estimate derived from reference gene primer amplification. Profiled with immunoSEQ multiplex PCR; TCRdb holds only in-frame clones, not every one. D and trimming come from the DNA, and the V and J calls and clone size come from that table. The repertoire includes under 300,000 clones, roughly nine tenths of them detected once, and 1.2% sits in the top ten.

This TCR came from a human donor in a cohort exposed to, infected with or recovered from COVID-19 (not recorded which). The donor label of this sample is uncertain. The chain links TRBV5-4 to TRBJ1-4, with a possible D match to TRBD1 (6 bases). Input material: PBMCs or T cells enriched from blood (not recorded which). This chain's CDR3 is CASSYTQGSNEKLFF. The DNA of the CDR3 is TGTGCCAGCAGCTACACACAGGGCTCTAATGAAAAACTGTTTTTT.